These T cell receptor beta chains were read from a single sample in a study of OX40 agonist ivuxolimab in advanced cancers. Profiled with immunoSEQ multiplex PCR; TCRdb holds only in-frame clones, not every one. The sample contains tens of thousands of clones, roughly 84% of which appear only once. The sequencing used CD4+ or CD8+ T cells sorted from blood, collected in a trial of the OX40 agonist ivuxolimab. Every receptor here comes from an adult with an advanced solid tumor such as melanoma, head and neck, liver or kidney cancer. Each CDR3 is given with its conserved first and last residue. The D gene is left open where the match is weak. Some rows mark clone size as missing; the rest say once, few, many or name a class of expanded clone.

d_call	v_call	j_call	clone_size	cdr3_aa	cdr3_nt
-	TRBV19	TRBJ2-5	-	CASKGSGYETQYF	TGTGCCAGTAAGGGGTCAGGGTACGAGACCCAGTACTTC
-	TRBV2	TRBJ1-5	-	CASSLAGDGQPQHF	TGTGCCAGCAGCTTGGCCGGGGACGGTCAGCCCCAGCATTTT
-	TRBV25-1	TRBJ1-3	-	CASSDQLYRTSGNTIYF	TGTGCCAGCAGTGATCAACTTTATAGGACCTCTGGAAACACCATATATTTT
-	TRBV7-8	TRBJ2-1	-	CASSLEGYSYNEQFF	TGTGCCAGCAGCTTAGAAGGGTATTCCTACAATGAGCAGTTCTTC
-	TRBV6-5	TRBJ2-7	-	CASSPGSLAGYEQYF	TGTGCCAGCAGCCCCGGTTCACTAGCAGGCTACGAGCAGTACTTC
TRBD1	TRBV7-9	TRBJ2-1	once	CASSSSGTALNEQFF	TGTGCCAGCAGCTCATCCGGGACAGCCCTCAATGAGCAGTTCTTC
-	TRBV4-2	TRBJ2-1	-	CASSHNNNEQFF	TGTGCCAGCAGCCACAATAACAATGAGCAGTTCTTC
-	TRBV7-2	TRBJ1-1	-	CASSSVDSMNTEAFF	TGTGCCAGCAGCTCCGTTGACAGCATGAACACTGAAGCTTTCTTT
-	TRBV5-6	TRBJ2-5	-	CASSYGGEETQYF	TGTGCCAGCAGCTATGGTGGAGAAGAGACCCAGTACTTC
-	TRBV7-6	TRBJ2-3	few	CASSLNPGNTDTQYF	TGTGCCAGCAGCTTAAATCCGGGTAACACAGATACGCAGTATTTT
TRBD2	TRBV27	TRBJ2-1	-	CASSRVGPLAGDNEQFF	TGTGCCAGCAGTCGGGTCGGCCCACTAGCGGGGGACAATGAGCAGTTCTTC
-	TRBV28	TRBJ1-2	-	CASRLDGEAGYTF	TGTGCCAGCAGACTTGACGGGGAGGCTGGCTACACCTTC
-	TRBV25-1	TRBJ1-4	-	CASSGDGAEKLFF	TGTGCCAGCAGTGGTGACGGGGCTGAAAAACTGTTTTTT
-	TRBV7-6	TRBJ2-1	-	CASSSRGNNEQFF	TGTGCCAGCAGCTCACGAGGGAACAATGAGCAGTTCTTC
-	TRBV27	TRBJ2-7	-	CASSLGGASPYEQYF	TGTGCCAGCAGTTTGGGTGGGGCGTCCCCCTACGAGCAGTACTTC
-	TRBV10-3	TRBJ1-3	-	CAISDFDGSGNTIYF	TGTGCCATCAGTGACTTTGACGGATCTGGAAACACCATATATTTT
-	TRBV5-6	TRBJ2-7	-	CASSRRTESYEQYF	TGTGCCAGCAGCCGTCGGACAGAGTCCTACGAGCAGTACTTC
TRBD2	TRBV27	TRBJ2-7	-	CASSLTSGPVYEQYF	TGTGCCAGCAGCCTAACTAGCGGACCAGTCTACGAGCAGTACTTC
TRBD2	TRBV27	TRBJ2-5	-	CASSLSASGTETQYF	TGTGCCAGCAGTTTGTCGGCTAGCGGGACGGAGACCCAGTACTTC
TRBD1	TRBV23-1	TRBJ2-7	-	CASREDYRDSRLYEQYF	TGCGCCAGCAGGGAAGACTACCGGGACAGTCGGCTCTACGAGCAGTACTTC
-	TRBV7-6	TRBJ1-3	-	CASSFGQSSGNTIYF	TGTGCCAGCAGCTTTGGACAGAGCTCTGGAAACACCATATATTTT
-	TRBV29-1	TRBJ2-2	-	CSVFVLGNTGELFF	TGCAGCGTTTTCGTACTAGGTAACACCGGGGAGCTGTTTTTT
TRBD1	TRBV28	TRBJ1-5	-	CASSIQGARNQPQHF	TGTGCCAGCAGTATACAGGGGGCGCGCAATCAGCCCCAGCATTTT
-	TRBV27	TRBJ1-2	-	CASTSGEHAGGYTF	TGTGCCAGCACCTCCGGGGAGCACGCGGGGGGCTACACCTTC
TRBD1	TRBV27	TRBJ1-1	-	CASSPTGLETVMNTEAFF	TGTGCCAGCAGTCCGACAGGGCTAGAGACCGTCATGAACACTGAAGCTTTCTTT
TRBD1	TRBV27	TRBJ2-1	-	CASSPGTGAYNEQFF	TGTGCCAGCAGTCCCGGGACAGGGGCTTACAATGAGCAGTTCTTC
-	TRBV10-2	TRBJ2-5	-	CASSPLPSSLGETQYF	TGCGCCAGCAGTCCCCTGCCCTCTAGTTTGGGGGAGACCCAGTACTTC
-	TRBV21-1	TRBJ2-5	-	CASRYREQETQYF	TGTGCCTCCCGATACAGGGAGCAAGAGACCCAGTACTTC
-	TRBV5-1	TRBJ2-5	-	CASMIWGPAGETQYF	TGCGCCAGCATGATTTGGGGGCCGGCGGGAGAGACCCAGTACTTC
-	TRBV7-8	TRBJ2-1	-	CASSDWRAVSHNEQFF	TGTGCCAGCAGCGACTGGAGAGCCGTTTCTCACAATGAGCAGTTCTTC
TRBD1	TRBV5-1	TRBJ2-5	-	CASSIVPGQQETQYF	TGCGCCAGCAGCATCGTTCCGGGACAGCAAGAGACCCAGTACTTC
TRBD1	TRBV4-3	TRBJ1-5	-	CASSQDRGLGQPQHF	TGCGCCAGCAGCCAAGACAGGGGGCTGGGACAGCCCCAGCATTTT
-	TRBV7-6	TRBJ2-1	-	CASSLYPGDSYNEQFF	TGTGCCAGCAGCTTATATCCGGGGGACTCCTACAATGAGCAGTTCTTC
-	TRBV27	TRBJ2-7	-	CASGLLYEQYF	TGTGCCAGCGGACTCCTCTACGAGCAGTACTTC
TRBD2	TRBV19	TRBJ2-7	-	CASSSLAGGFDEQYF	TGTGCCAGTAGTTCACTAGCGGGAGGGTTCGACGAGCAGTACTTC
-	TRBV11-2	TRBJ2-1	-	CASRPPSAPNEQFF	TGTGCCAGCAGACCCCCGTCGGCCCCCAATGAGCAGTTCTTC
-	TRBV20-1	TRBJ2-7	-	CSAYRFEQYF	TGCAGTGCTTACCGGTTCGAGCAGTACTTC
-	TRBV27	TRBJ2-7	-	CASSRGAGYEQYF	TGTGCCAGCAGTCGGGGGGCAGGCTACGAGCAGTACTTC
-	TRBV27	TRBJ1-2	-	CASTTDTLVGLGYGYTF	TGTGCCAGCACTACGGATACCCTCGTAGGGCTCGGCTATGGCTACACCTTC
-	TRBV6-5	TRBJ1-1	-	CASSYSRQSLNTEAFF	TGTGCCAGCAGTTACTCGAGGCAGTCGTTGAACACTGAAGCTTTCTTT
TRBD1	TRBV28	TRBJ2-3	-	CASSFFNRGTDTQYF	TGTGCCAGCAGTTTCTTTAACAGGGGGACAGATACGCAGTATTTT
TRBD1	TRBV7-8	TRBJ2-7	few	CASSLGQGPSYEQYF	TGTGCCAGCAGCCTCGGACAGGGTCCCTCCTACGAGCAGTACTTC
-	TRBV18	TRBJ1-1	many	CASSPPQNPNTEAFF	TGTGCCAGCTCACCACCGCAGAATCCCAACACTGAAGCTTTCTTT
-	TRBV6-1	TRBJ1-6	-	CASTGRLYNSPLHF	TGTGCCAGTACAGGGAGGCTATATAATTCACCCCTCCACTTT
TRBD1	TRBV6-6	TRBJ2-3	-	CASSYSGQGASDTQYF	TGTGCCAGCAGTTACTCGGGACAGGGGGCGTCGGATACGCAGTATTTT
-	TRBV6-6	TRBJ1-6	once	CASSPWGDNSPLHF	TGTGCCAGCAGCCCGTGGGGAGATAATTCACCCCTCCACTTT
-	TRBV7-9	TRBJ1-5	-	CASSEGGAQPQHF	TGTGCCAGCAGCGAAGGAGGGGCTCAGCCCCAGCATTTT
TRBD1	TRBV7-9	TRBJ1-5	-	CASSLDQGGQPQHF	TGTGCCAGCAGCTTAGACCAGGGGGGTCAGCCCCAGCATTTT
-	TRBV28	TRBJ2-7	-	CASSLGQIYEQYF	TGTGCCAGCAGTTTAGGACAGATCTACGAGCAGTACTTC
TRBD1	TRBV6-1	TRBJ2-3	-	CASSRTGEGTDTQYF	TGTGCCAGCAGCCGGACAGGGGAAGGCACAGATACGCAGTATTTT
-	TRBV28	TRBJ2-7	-	CASSLGYEQYF	TGTGCCAGCAGTTTGGGCTACGAGCAGTACTTC
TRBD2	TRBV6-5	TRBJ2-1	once	CASSRSGGPYNEQFF	TGTGCCAGCAGCCGCAGCGGGGGGCCCTACAATGAGCAGTTCTTC
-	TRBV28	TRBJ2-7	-	CASRGTRGGYEQYF	TGTGCCAGCAGGGGGACCCGGGGCGGCTACGAGCAGTACTTC
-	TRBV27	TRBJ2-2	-	CASSWSGSRFFAGELFF	TGTGCCAGCAGCTGGAGCGGTTCCAGGTTTTTCGCCGGGGAGCTGTTTTTT
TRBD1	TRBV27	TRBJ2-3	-	CASSLLGGLGDTQYF	TGTGCCAGCAGTTTATTAGGGGGCTTGGGGGATACGCAGTATTTT
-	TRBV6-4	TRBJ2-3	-	CASSDSSPGQQYF	TGTGCCAGCAGTGACTCTTCGCCAGGTCAGCAGTATTTT